This T cell receptor delta chain comes out of a study of delta chains in infants with herpesvirus infections. The junction had 15 bases not matched to a gene; V was cut back by 2 bases and J by 4 bases. The germline CDR1 and CDR2 sequences are TSWWSYY and QGS. The CDR3 consists of 19 residues. Whole-study findings and limits: The public clonotype appeared only at the first post-infection time point. Three infants infected before 120 days plus one congenital case had the public Vdelta1 clonotype.

Comments on this clone: Its antigen is unknown. A clone one base away is much larger, so this may be a read error.

PBMC RNA was reverse transcribed using gamma-chain- and delta-chain-specific primers. TCRdb used CATT to re-call clones from the RT-PCR reads. In the table there are over a thousand delta-chain clones, 29% of which are singletons. The chain joins TRDV1 to TRDJ1, with 11 nucleotides matching TRDD3. The clonotype was recovered from a human donor who was a Ugandan infant, either HIV-exposed or HIV-unexposed (not recorded which). Material: peripheral blood, obtained at time point 1 of longitudinal follow-up. The CDR3 bases are TGTGCTCTTGGGGAATCTACATACTGGGGGATAAGAGACGGCGATAAACTCATCTTT. It is translated as CALGESTYWGIRDGDKLIF.